These 30 T cell receptor beta chains were sequenced from one sample in a study of blood T cell repertoires in COVID-19. Repertoires were generated with immunoSEQ multiplex PCR, while TCRdb's copy carries only in-frame clones and drops some. The table shows around 150,000 clones, with 80% to 90% occurring only once. Sequenced: peripheral blood. The receptor source for this set is a man in his 60s with acute or convalescent COVID-19.

The chain has TRBV5-4 and TRBJ1-5; the D gene is possibly TRBD1 (6 bases). Per the germline V gene, CDR1 is SGHNT and CDR2 is YYREEE (reference sequence). The V end lost 0 bases, the J end lost 6 bases, and 16 bases lay between the germline ends. The CDR3 runs to 16 residues. The CDR3 here is CASSLAGAGEGQPQHF. The DNA of the CDR3 is TGTGCCAGCAGCTTGGCCGGGGCAGGGGAAGGTCAGCCCCAGCATTTT.

The chain joins TRBV10-1 to TRBJ1-6, with 11 bases lining up with TRBD1. After removal of 10 bases from V and 9 bases from J, the junction contained 8 bases not matched to a gene. This CDR3 is 14 amino acids long. CDR1 WNHNN and CDR2 SYGVQD come from the germline V gene (reference sequence). CDR3 sequence (DNA): TGCGCCATTATCTCCGGGACAGGGGGTTCACCCCTCCACTTT. Amino acid sequence: CAIISGTGGSPLHF.

The chain employs TRBV28 and TRBJ1-4, with D perhaps matching TRBD1 (6 bases). V lost 3 bases and J lost 7, with 15 bases in between. The CDR3 contains 15 residues. Germline values: CDR1 MDHEN, CDR2 SYDVKM. This chain's CDR3 is CASSFYREGGEKLFF. The DNA of the CDR3 is TGTGCCAGCAGTTTCTACAGGGAAGGGGGTGAAAAACTGTTTTTT.

This rearrangement joins TRBV5-4 to TRBJ1-2; 7 positions agree with TRBD1. Germline lookup yields CDR1 SGHNT and CDR2 YYREEE (reference sequence). V shed 4 bases and J 1 base; nucleotides not matched to a gene: 4. This CDR3 spans 14 amino acids. CDR3 in DNA: TGTGCCAGCAGCCCAAGACAGGGTAACTATGGCTACACCTTC. This translates into CASSPRQGNYGYTF.

This chain uses TRBV5-1 with TRBJ2-1; the D gene is possibly TRBD1 (5 bases). This CDR3 spans 13 amino acids. The V gene's germline CDR1 is SGHRS and CDR2 YFSETQ. Deletions cut 4 bases from V and 10 bases from J, with 15 bases between. The CDR3 is CASSPTGKGEQFF. For the CDR3, the DNA is TGCGCCAGCAGCCCTACAGGAAAAGGGGAGCAGTTCTTC.

The rearrangement links TRBV15 to TRBJ1-6; 7 bases fit TRBD1. J was trimmed by 2 bases and V by 4 bases; bases with no gene match: 2. CDR1 is LNHNV and CDR2 is YYDKDF in the germline V gene (reference sequence). The CDR3 is 15 amino acids. The DNA of the CDR3 is TGTGCCACCAGCACCGGGACAGCCTATAATTCACCCCTCCACTTT. Protein: CATSTGTAYNSPLHF.

V usage is TRBV7-9 and J usage is TRBJ1-1; tentative D call: TRBD1 (5 bases). CDR3 length equals 15 residues. V was cut by 5 bases and J by 1 base, with 14 bases left in between. Germline V gene lookup returns CDR1 SEHNR and CDR2 FQNEAQ (reference sequence). CDR3 DNA sequence: TGTGCCAGCAGCCTCCTGGGGGGAGCGAACACTGAAGCTTTCTTT. Amino acids: CASSLLGGANTEAFF.

The rearrangement uses TRBV5-1 and TRBJ1-2; 8 bases are a match to TRBD1. J lost 8 bases, V lost 4 bases, and 10 bases had no gene match. The CDR3 runs 14 residues. The germline gives CDR1 SGHRS, CDR2 YFSETQ. CDR3: CASSPLTGAGGYTF. CDR3 sequence (DNA): TGCGCCAGCAGCCCGTTGACAGGGGCGGGCGGCTACACCTTC. The variable domain in full, completed from reference TRBV5-1 and TRBJ1-2, reads KAGVTQTPRYLIKTRGQQVTLSCSPISGHRSVSWYQQTPGQGLQFLFEYFSETQRNKGNFPGRFSGRQFSNSRSEMNVSTLELGDSALYLCASSPLTGAGGYTFGSGTRLTVV.

The CDR3 DNA reads as TGTGCCAGCAGTCACCAGGAACTCTCTGGGGCCAACGTCCTGACTTTC. This gives the protein CASSHQELSGANVLTF. The rearrangement joins TRBV28 to TRBJ2-6; no reliable D call. CDR1 is MDHEN and CDR2 is SYDVKM in the germline V gene. CDR3 size: 16 residues. V dropped 5 bases and J dropped 0 bases, with 11 bases sitting between them.

This chain joins TRBV18 and TRBJ2-3; TRBD2 matches at 7 bases. Germline CDR1 KGHSH, CDR2 LQKENI. CDR3 length: 15 residues. Unmatched junction bases numbered 7, after V lost 3 bases and J lost 4 bases. CDR3 loop: CASSPNGRSADTQYF. In nucleotides, the CDR3 is TGTGCCAGCTCACCGAACGGGAGGTCGGCAGATACGCAGTATTTT.

This chain joins TRBV6-1 and TRBJ1-1, with 10 bases identical to TRBD1. The germline CDR1 and CDR2 sequences are MNHNS and SASEGT. Trimming took 6 bases from V and 11 from J; bases not matched to a gene: 3. The CDR3 has 11 residues. Written as DNA, the CDR3 is TGTGCCAGCAGGAAGGGACAGGGGGCTTTCTTT. This codes for CASRKGQGAFF.

This clone was detected only once. The genes are TRBV28 and TRBJ2-5, with TRBD2 identical over 8 bases. V shed 5 bases, J shed 3 bases, and the junction held 8 bases outside the gene matches. Germline loops: CDR1 MDHEN, CDR2 SYDVKM. The CDR3 is 15 amino acids. CDR3 nucleotide sequence: TGTGCCAGCAGTCCCACAGGTAGCGGGAAAGAGACCCAGTACTTC. Residues: CASSPTGSGKETQYF.

The chain employs TRBV7-2 and TRBJ1-3; D is ambiguous. Germline CDR1 SGHTA, CDR2 FQGNSA. The CDR3 is made up of 14 amino acids. V was clipped by 5 bases and J by 1 base, with 9 bases between them. The CDR3 sequence is CASSPQASGNTIYF. In DNA form, the CDR3 reads TGTGCCAGCAGCCCCCAGGCTTCTGGAAACACCATATATTTT.

The J gene is TRBJ1-4, the V gene TRBV10-3, with TRBD1 identical over 9 bases. The CDR3 spans 13 residues. After removal of 8 bases from V and 6 bases from J, the junction contained 4 bases not matched to a gene. Germline values: CDR1 ENHRY, CDR2 SYGVKD. The CDR3 spells CAIPGDRDEKLFF. In DNA form, the CDR3 reads TGTGCCATCCCGGGGGACAGGGATGAAAAACTGTTTTTT.

This clone was counted a few times. The chain links TRBV10-3 to TRBJ2-7; 9 bases line up with TRBD1. The V gene's germline CDR1 is ENHRY and CDR2 SYGVKD. There are 14 residues in the CDR3. J gave up 1 base and V 7 bases, and 5 bases lay outside the gene matches. The CDR3 spells CAIIGGQGSYEQYF. CDR3 coding DNA: TGTGCCATCATAGGGGGACAGGGTTCCTACGAGCAGTACTTC.

This chain connects TRBV5-1 to TRBJ2-7; 8 bases are a match to TRBD2. With V trimmed by 0 bases and J by 0 bases, 5 bases remained unmatched. The germline gives CDR1 SGHRS, CDR2 YFSETQ. The CDR3 is made up of 16 amino acids. CDR3 bases: TGCGCCAGCAGCTTGGGACTAGCGCGTTACTCCTACGAGCAGTACTTC. Residues: CASSLGLARYSYEQYF.

V is TRBV29-1 and J is TRBJ2-5; no clear D gene. Germline values: CDR1 SQVTM, CDR2 ANQGSEA. Trimming stripped 4 bases from V and 4 bases from J, with 7 bases between. The CDR3 sequence is 11 residues long. In DNA form, the CDR3 reads TGCAGCGTTGTCTCAGGAGAGACCCAGTACTTC. It is translated as CSVVSGETQYF.

V and J are TRBV18 and TRBJ2-3; tentative D call: TRBD1 (6 bases). V was cut by 2 bases and J by 6 bases, with 9 bases left in between. CDR1 KGHSH and CDR2 LQKENI come from the germline V gene. CDR3 length: 13 residues. CDR3 residues: CASSPDRMDTQYF. The CDR3 DNA follows: TGTGCCAGCTCACCAGACAGGATGGATACGCAGTATTTT.

This chain joins TRBV30 and TRBJ2-5; D may be TRBD2 (6 bases). Germline assignment: CDR1 GTSNPN and CDR2 SVGIG (reference sequence). V dropped 3 bases and J dropped 0 bases, with 11 bases sitting between them. The CDR3 length is 14 residues. This CDR3 is CAWSRGEYQETQYF. The CDR3 DNA reads as TGTGCCTGGAGCCGCGGGGAGTACCAAGAGACCCAGTACTTC. The full variable domain, rest sourced from reference TRBV30 and TRBJ2-5, is SQTIHQWPATLVQPVGSPLSLECTVEGTSNPNLYWYRQAAGRGLQLLFYSVGIGQISSEVPQNLSASRPQDRQFILSSKKLLLSDSGFYLCAWSRGEYQETQYFGPGTRLLVL.

The genes are TRBV5-3 and TRBJ2-1; 7 bases map to TRBD1. TRBV5-3 is noted as an ORF with a role that remains uncertain. J was trimmed by 8 bases and V by 0 bases; bases with no gene match: 14. CDR3 length: 17 residues. In DNA form, the CDR3 reads TGTGCCAGAAGCTTGGAGGTGGGGGACAGTTCTACCGATGAGCAGTTCTTC. It translates to CARSLEVGDSSTDEQFF.

The rearrangement links TRBV5-1 to TRBJ2-1, with 8 bases identical to TRBD2. Unmatched junction bases numbered 5, after V lost 4 bases and J lost 5 bases. This CDR3 region has 14 residues. Germline V gene lookup returns CDR1 SGHRS and CDR2 YFSETQ. As DNA, the CDR3 is TGCGCCAGCAGCACGACTAGCGCCAACAATGAGCAGTTCTTC. Translation gives CASSTTSANNEQFF.

The chain employs TRBV6-5 and TRBJ2-4; 8 bases map to TRBD1. The CDR3 length is 15 residues. Germline CDR1 is MNHEY and CDR2 is SVGAGI. V was clipped by 7 bases and J by 7 bases; unmatched bases: 12. CDR3 coding DNA: TGTGCCAGCACCTTTTCCGGGACAGGAGTTAACATTCAGTACTTC. It translates to CASTFSGTGVNIQYF.

On this clone itself: The sample contains more than one DNA sequence encoding this CDR3. V gene TRBV28 combines with J gene TRBJ1-2; 7 bases line up with TRBD1. This CDR3 has 13 amino acids. Germline V gene lookup returns CDR1 MDHEN and CDR2 SYDVKM. The trim removed 2 bases at V and 4 bases at J, leaving 1 base unmatched. CDR3 amino acids: CASSLQGGYGYTF. The CDR3 nucleotides are TGTGCCAGCAGTTTACAGGGGGGCTATGGCTACACCTTC.

The CDR3 nucleotides are TGTGCCAGTAGTATACAGGGGGCTCAAAACATTCAGTACTTC. Its protein product is CASSIQGAQNIQYF. V and J are TRBV19 and TRBJ2-4; TRBD1 aligns across 8 bases. Germline V lookup: CDR1 LNHDA, CDR2 SQIVND (reference sequence). This CDR3 contains 14 residues. V was pared by 2 bases and J by 5 bases, with 2 bases of the junction left unmatched.

The rearrangement joins TRBV5-4 to TRBJ2-3; 10 bases map to TRBD2. J gave up 2 bases and V 4 bases, and 7 bases lay outside the gene matches. The CDR3 runs 16 residues. Looked up from germline, CDR1 is SGHNT and CDR2 is YYREEE (reference sequence). DNA for the CDR3: TGTGCCAGCAGCGATCGACTAGCGGGTATCACAGATACGCAGTATTTT. Its protein is CASSDRLAGITDTQYF.

The V gene is TRBV2, the J gene TRBJ1-5, with D uncertain. V was trimmed by 0 bases and J by 6 bases, leaving 6 bases between them. Germline V gene lookup returns CDR1 SNHLY and CDR2 FYNNEI. The CDR3 covers 13 residues. CDR3 nucleotides: TGTGCCAGCAGTGAAGCGCTTAGTCAGCCCCAGCATTTT. It is translated as CASSEALSQPQHF.

The chain carries TRBV28 and TRBJ1-1; 8 nucleotides align to TRBD1. Germline trimming cut 5 bases from V and 2 bases from J; bases unmatched to any gene: 7. The CDR3 contains 15 residues. Germline assignment: CDR1 MDHEN and CDR2 SYDVKM. CDR3: CASSGQGYGNTEAFF. DNA for the CDR3: TGTGCCAGCAGTGGACAGGGATATGGAAACACTGAAGCTTTCTTT.

A single count supports this clone. The chain employs TRBV28 and TRBJ1-5, with 7 bases lining up with TRBD1. This CDR3 is built from 19 residues. Trimming at V came to 1 base and at J to 0 bases, leaving 12 bases not matched to a gene. Germline V gives CDR1 MDHEN, CDR2 SYDVKM. The CDR3 loop reads CASSLFKLRGPNSNQPQHF. The CDR3 coding sequence is TGTGCCAGCAGTTTATTCAAACTAAGGGGGCCAAATAGCAATCAGCCCCAGCATTTT. Full variable domain (remainder filled in from reference TRBV28 and TRBJ1-5): DVKVTQSSRYLVKRTGEKVFLECVQDMDHENMFWYRQDPGLGLRLIYFSYDVKMKEKGDIPEGYSVSREKKERFSLILESASTNQTSMYLCASSLFKLRGPNSNQPQHFGDGTRLSIL.

The V gene is TRBV11-2, the J gene TRBJ2-7, with D tentatively TRBD1 (8 bases). Germline-derived CDR1 and CDR2 are SGHAT and FQNNGV. The length of the CDR3 is 14 residues. The ends were cut back, 2 bases at V and 5 bases at J, with 13 bases in the middle. CDR3 nucleotides: TGTGCCAGCAGCTTAACAGGGGGGGGAAACGAGCAGTACTTC. Its translation is CASSLTGGGNEQYF.

This chain links TRBV5-4 with TRBJ2-3; 10 bases are a match to TRBD2. Trimming took 4 bases from V and 4 from J; bases not matched to a gene: 6. Germline loops: CDR1 SGHNT, CDR2 YYREEE (reference sequence). There are 15 residues in the CDR3. This chain's CDR3 is CASSGGTSAADTQYF. The CDR3 region has the DNA TGTGCCAGCAGCGGAGGGACTAGCGCTGCAGATACGCAGTATTTT.